Following are 17 T cell receptor beta chains from one sample sequenced in a study of OX40 agonist ivuxolimab in advanced cancers. Generated by immunoSEQ multiplex PCR, the TCRdb table keeps only in-frame clones and is missing some. In the table there are approximately 72,000 clones, 70% to 90% of which are singletons. Sequences were derived from CD4+ or CD8+ T cells sorted from blood, sampled in a trial of the OX40 agonist ivuxolimab. These receptors were obtained from an adult with an advanced solid tumor such as melanoma, head and neck, liver or kidney cancer.

The gene calls are TRBV5-5 and TRBJ1-2; 7 bases map to TRBD1. Unmatched junction bases numbered 3, after V lost 0 bases and J lost 4 bases. The CDR3 runs to 14 residues. Germline V lookup: CDR1 SGHKS, CDR2 YYEKEE (reference sequence). Here the CDR3 DNA reads TGTGCCAGCAGCTTGGGACAGGGAACCTATGGCTACACCTTC. This translates into CASSLGQGTYGYTF.

V usage is TRBV20-1 and J usage is TRBJ1-1; D unresolved. V lost 5 bases and J lost 5, with 9 bases in between. The CDR3 totals 11 residues. The V gene's germline CDR1 is DFQATT and CDR2 SNEGSKA (reference sequence). The CDR3 DNA is TGCAGTGCTTATGAATGGACTGAAGCTTTCTTT. Translating it yields CSAYEWTEAFF.

This chain links TRBV29-1 with TRBJ2-1, with 11 positions matching TRBD1. Germline V gives CDR1 SQVTM, CDR2 ANQGSEA. J lost 4 bases, V lost 7 bases, and 6 bases had no gene match. The CDR3 loop spans 14 amino acids. CDR3 bases: TGCAGCGCCTCCGGGACAGGGGGTTACAATGAGCAGTTCTTC. As protein: CSASGTGGYNEQFF.

The chain has TRBV5-4 and TRBJ1-1; no definite D call. Germline V gene lookup returns CDR1 SGHNT and CDR2 YYREEE (reference sequence). The CDR3 extends over 15 amino acids. The V and J ends lost 0 bases and 1 base respectively, with 10 bases between them. CDR3 in amino acids: CASSLAYSGNTEAFF. In DNA, the CDR3 is TGTGCCAGCAGCTTGGCATACAGCGGGAACACTGAAGCTTTCTTT.

The chain couples TRBV30 to TRBJ2-5, with D possibly TRBD1 on 6 matching bases. Between the trimmed V and J ends, which lost 4 bases and 6 bases, there was a span of 12 bases. This CDR3 contains 12 residues. The germline CDR1 and CDR2 sequences are GTSNPN and SVGIG (reference sequence). CDR3 sequence: CAWKPGVQTQYF. CDR3 nucleotides: TGTGCCTGGAAACCAGGGGTACAGACCCAGTACTTC.

V usage is TRBV10-3 and J usage is TRBJ1-6, with 8 bases that match TRBD1. V lost 7 bases and J lost 13; bases outside the gene matches: 9. Germline assignment: CDR1 ENHRY and CDR2 SYGVKD. The CDR3 sequence is 13 residues long. CDR3 sequence reads: CAITEKDRDPLHF. Here the CDR3 DNA reads TGTGCCATCACCGAAAAGGACAGGGATCCCCTCCACTTT.

This clone is a singleton in its sample. This chain uses TRBV5-4 with TRBJ2-5; 7 positions match TRBD1. J lost 3 bases, V lost 3 bases, and 5 bases had no gene match. Germline CDR1 and CDR2: SGHNT and YYREEE (reference sequence). The CDR3 is 14 residues long. The CDR3 here is CASSSDRNEETQYF. The CDR3 DNA is TGTGCCAGCAGCTCGGACAGGAACGAAGAGACCCAGTACTTC.

The V and J genes are TRBV10-1 and TRBJ2-1, with TRBD2 identical over 14 bases. J lost 5 bases, V lost 10 bases, and 10 bases had no gene match. The CDR3 runs 16 residues. Germline CDR1 WNHNN, CDR2 SYGVQD (reference sequence). CDR3 sequence: CATEKTSGRVDNEQFF. CDR3 nucleotides: TGCGCCACTGAAAAGACTAGCGGGAGGGTAGACAATGAGCAGTTCTTC.

The chain joins TRBV5-1 to TRBJ1-6; D is unresolved. The length of the CDR3 is 16 residues. V dropped 3 bases and J dropped 6 bases, with 16 bases sitting between them. The germline CDR1 and CDR2 sequences are SGHRS and YFSETQ. The CDR3 reads CASSYGVSSGNSPLHF. CDR3 nucleotides: TGCGCCAGCAGCTATGGTGTCTCCTCGGGTAATTCACCCCTCCACTTT.

V gene TRBV9 combines with J gene TRBJ2-3; D is tentatively TRBD1 or TRBD2 (5 bases each). Germline V gene lookup returns CDR1 SGDLS and CDR2 YYNGEE. Deletions cut 4 bases from V and 1 base from J, with 10 bases between. The CDR3 sequence is 14 residues long. This CDR3 reads CASSRDPRTDTQYF. DNA of the CDR3: TGTGCCAGCAGCCGGGACCCCCGCACAGATACGCAGTATTTT.

This clone was seen only once. The J gene is TRBJ2-1, the V gene TRBV5-4; weak D call: TRBD1 (6 bases). CDR1 and CDR2 from the germline V gene are SGHNT and YYREEE (reference sequence). This CDR3 region has 15 residues. V gave up 0 bases and J gave up 1 base, with 8 bases separating them. CDR3 sequence (DNA): TGTGCCAGCAGCTTGGAGGGGGTTTCCTACAATGAGCAGTTCTTC. Protein: CASSLEGVSYNEQFF.

J is TRBJ2-7 and V is TRBV21-1; TRBD1, the table's D call, lacks a check against the DNA. TRBV21-1 is recorded as a pseudogene. This CDR3 has 17 amino acids. CDR3 amino acids: CASSPKGGDRGDYEQYF. The CDR3 nucleotides read TGTGCCAGCAGCCCTAAGGGGGGGGACAGGGGAGACTACGAGCAGTACTTC.

The CDR3 bases are TGTGCCAGCAGCCCCCGGCGCGACACTGAAGCTTTCTTT. Residues: CASSPRRDTEAFF. The rearrangement joins TRBV6-5 to TRBJ1-1; D gene unclear. V was shortened by 6 bases and J by 3 bases, with 11 bases between the two germline ends. The length of the CDR3 is 13 residues. CDR1 and CDR2 (germline): MNHEY, SVGAGI.

J is TRBJ1-2 and V is TRBV28; tentatively, D is TRBD1 (5 bases). Germline loops: CDR1 MDHEN, CDR2 SYDVKM. There are 16 residues in the CDR3. V shed 8 bases and J shed 2 bases, with 21 bases lying between them. CDR3 region: CASVTGGMTDNYGYTF. The CDR3 DNA reads TGTGCCAGCGTCACCGGCGGAATGACAGACAACTATGGCTACACCTTC.

The J gene is TRBJ1-2, the V gene TRBV5-4; weak D call: TRBD1 (5 bases). Germline-derived CDR1 and CDR2 are SGHNT and YYREEE (reference sequence). The CDR3 sequence is 15 residues long. The V gene lost 1 base and the J gene lost 8 bases, with 18 bases spanning the gap. CDR3 residues: CASSLPTGTEGGYTF. CDR3 nucleotide sequence: TGTGCCAGCAGCTTGCCAACCGGGACTGAGGGAGGCTACACCTTC.

This chain uses TRBV4-1 with TRBJ2-7; 7 bases line up with TRBD1. The CDR3 consists of 17 residues. In germline, CDR1 is MGHRA, CDR2 YSYEKL. V lost 4 bases, J lost 7 bases, and 19 bases stayed unmatched. Here the CDR3 DNA reads TGCGCCAGCAGCCCAAGTACCCAACAGGGGAAATGGGGTGAGCAGTACTTC. This sequence encodes CASSPSTQQGKWGEQYF.

The table lists this clone with a few counts. The V gene is TRBV5-4, the J gene TRBJ2-5, with 10 bases that match TRBD2. The CDR3 is made up of 15 amino acids. V lost 4 bases to trimming and J lost 2 bases; unmatched junction nucleotides: 5. The germline V gene encodes CDR1 SGHNT and CDR2 YYREEE (reference sequence). The CDR3 loop reads CASSKGLASQETQYF. The CDR3 DNA reads as TGTGCCAGCAGCAAGGGACTAGCGAGTCAAGAGACCCAGTACTTC.